The 29 T cell receptor beta chains below all came from one sample that was sequenced in a study of blood T cell repertoires in COVID-19. Some clones are missing from TCRdb's copy, which holds only in-frame ones; the method was immunoSEQ multiplex PCR. In the table there are 250,000 to 300,000 clones, roughly 90% of which are singletons. The source material was peripheral blood. Every receptor here comes from a woman aged 25 to 39 with COVID-19, enrolled during active disease.

This chain connects TRBV7-8 to TRBJ1-2; TRBD1 is a possible D gene (5 bases). This CDR3 is 13 amino acids long. CDR1 is SGHVS, CDR2 FQNEAQ, per germline. Trimming removed 5 bases at V and 5 bases at J, with 12 bases between. The chain's CDR3 is CASSIDRGYGYTF. The CDR3 bases are TGTGCCAGCAGCATAGACAGAGGGTATGGCTACACCTTC.

Only one count was recorded for this clone. V usage is TRBV6-1 and J usage is TRBJ1-1, with D possibly matching TRBD1 (6 bases). The CDR3 is made up of 15 amino acids. Per the germline V gene, CDR1 is MNHNS and CDR2 is SASEGT. Trimming took 1 base from V and 4 from J, leaving 13 bases between them. CDR3: CASSEGPGDGTEAFF. CDR3 bases: TGTGCCAGCAGTGAAGGTCCAGGGGATGGCACTGAAGCTTTCTTT.

The rearrangement joins TRBV19 to TRBJ2-3; TRBD2 matches 9 bases. CDR3 length: 16 amino acids. CDR1 LNHDA and CDR2 SQIVND come from the germline V gene (reference sequence). V gave up 6 bases and J gave up 3 bases; unmatched junction bases: 10. The CDR3 is CASSPRAGGSTDTQYF. CDR3 DNA sequence: TGTGCCAGTAGCCCACGCGCGGGAGGGAGTACAGATACGCAGTATTTT. The variable domain in full, completed from reference TRBV19 and TRBJ2-3, reads DGGITQSPKYLFRKEGQNVTLSCEQNLNHDAMYWYRQDPGQGLRLIYYSQIVNDFQKGDIAEGYSVSREKKESFPLTVTSAQKNPTAFYLCASSPRAGGSTDTQYFGPGTRLTVL.

The chain employs TRBV19 and TRBJ2-1, with 9 positions matching TRBD2. The CDR3 covers 15 residues. Germline loops: CDR1 LNHDA, CDR2 SQIVND (reference sequence). V trimming: 6 bases; J trimming: 4 bases; junction bases outside the gene matches: 7. The CDR3: CASRLQLAGYNEQFF. The CDR3 DNA reads TGTGCCAGTAGACTCCAACTAGCGGGTTACAATGAGCAGTTCTTC.

CDR3 amino acids: CASSQESSGGTGELFF. The CDR3 DNA sequence: TGCGCCAGCAGCCAAGAAAGCAGCGGGGGTACCGGGGAGCTGTTTTTT. The gene calls are TRBV4-1 and TRBJ2-2, with TRBD2 matching 8 bases. CDR1 and CDR2 from the germline V gene are MGHRA and YSYEKL. V lost 0 bases and J lost 5; bases outside the gene matches: 5. The length of the CDR3 is 16 residues.

The chain employs TRBV11-3 and TRBJ2-7; D may be TRBD1 (6 bases). The V gene's germline CDR1 is SGHNT and CDR2 YENEEA. The CDR3 sequence is 13 residues long. Trimming cost V 0 bases and J 6 bases, with 9 bases left between them. The CDR3 sequence: CASSLDPRGEQYF. The CDR3 nucleotides are TGTGCCAGCAGCTTAGACCCCAGGGGCGAGCAGTACTTC.

The rearrangement links TRBV6-2 or TRBV6-3 to TRBJ2-1; 8 nucleotides agree with TRBD2. CDR1 and CDR2 from the germline V gene are MNHEY and SVGEGT. This CDR3 has 17 amino acids. Unmatched junction bases numbered 8, after V lost 4 bases and J lost 0 bases. The chain's CDR3 is CASSSGSGSLSYNEQFF. CDR3 nucleotide sequence: TGTGCCAGCAGTTCAGGCAGCGGGAGTCTCTCCTACAATGAGCAGTTCTTC.

V gene TRBV27 combines with J gene TRBJ1-5; tentatively, D is TRBD1 (5 bases). Trimming shortened V by 10 bases and J by 3 bases, and 13 bases separated the two germline ends. The CDR3 sequence is 13 residues long. Germline loops: CDR1 MNHEY, CDR2 SMNVEV (reference sequence). The CDR3 region is CATREGVNQPQHF. In DNA, the CDR3 is TGTGCCACCAGGGAGGGAGTCAATCAGCCCCAGCATTTT.

The rearrangement joins TRBV10-1 to TRBJ2-7, with D perhaps matching TRBD2 (5 bases). Trimming removed 3 bases from V and 0 bases from J, with 12 bases in between. CDR3 length equals 15 residues. CDR1 and CDR2 from the germline V gene are WNHNN and SYGVQD (reference sequence). CDR3 protein: CASSDSPRVSYEQYF. CDR3 coding DNA: TGCGCCAGCAGTGACAGCCCGAGGGTCTCCTACGAGCAGTACTTC.

V gene TRBV3-1 (or the pseudogene TRBV3-2) combines with J gene TRBJ2-3; D possibly corresponds to TRBD2 (5 bases). Germline V gene lookup returns CDR1 LGHDT and CDR2 YNNKEL (reference sequence). V shed 4 bases and J shed 9 bases, with 26 bases lying between them. The CDR3 totals 17 residues. CDR3 nucleotides: TGTGCCAGCAGCCCATTATTAGGGCGTGAGGGTGAGGGAACGCAGTATTTT. As protein: CASSPLLGREGEGTQYF.

This clone appeared a single time. The chain combines TRBV19 with TRBJ2-7; 7 bases line up with TRBD2. Trimming cost V 3 bases and J 3 bases; bases outside gene matches: 5. Germline V CDR1 and CDR2: LNHDA, SQIVND (reference sequence). The CDR3 spans 14 residues. The CDR3 DNA sequence: TGTGCCAGTAGTATGGCGGGAGATATCTACGAGCAGTACTTC. Translated: CASSMAGDIYEQYF.

This clone was counted between two and nine times. The chain employs TRBV9 and TRBJ2-7; weak D call: TRBD1 (6 bases). CDR1 and CDR2 (germline): SGDLS, YYNGEE. The CDR3 totals 14 residues. Trimming pared 0 bases from V and 1 base from J, leaving 8 bases between. CDR3 sequence: CASSVAGTSYEQYF. The DNA for the CDR3 is TGTGCCAGCAGCGTAGCTGGGACATCCTACGAGCAGTACTTC.

The CDR3 is CASSPVVLGTGNTEAFF. The DNA of the CDR3 is TGCGCCAGCAGCCCGGTTGTCCTGGGGACAGGGAACACTGAAGCTTTCTTT. The chain uses TRBV5-1 and TRBJ1-1; 8 bases fit TRBD1. The germline V gene encodes CDR1 SGHRS and CDR2 YFSETQ. Trimming took 4 bases from V and 1 from J; bases not matched to a gene: 12. The CDR3 has 17 amino acids.

The chain combines TRBV5-4 with TRBJ2-1, with 10 bases identical to TRBD2. Germline CDR1 reads SGHNT; CDR2 reads YYREEE (reference sequence). With V trimmed by 1 base and J by 5 bases, 3 bases remained unmatched. This CDR3 spans 15 amino acids. CDR3 in amino acids: CASSLSSGGNNEQFF. As DNA, the CDR3 is TGTGCCAGCAGCTTGTCTAGCGGGGGTAACAATGAGCAGTTCTTC. The complete variable domain, with remaining parts taken from reference TRBV5-4 and TRBJ2-1, reads ETGVTQSPTHLIKTRGQQVTLRCSSQSGHNTVSWYQQALGQGPQFIFQYYREEENGRGNFPPRFSGLQFPNYSSELNVNALELDDSALYLCASSLSSGGNNEQFFGPGTRLTVL.

This clone was recorded only once. The chain couples TRBV5-6 to TRBJ2-1; 10 nucleotides line up with TRBD2. The length of the CDR3 is 15 residues. Germline V lookup: CDR1 SGHDT, CDR2 YYEEEE. Losses at the gene ends were 2 bases for V and 8 bases for J; bases not matched to a gene: 7. The CDR3 region has the DNA TGTGCCAGCAGCTTCAGCGGGAGGGCCCGGGATGAGCAGTTCTTC. Translated, it gives CASSFSGRARDEQFF.

This clone was seen only a few times. The chain is built from TRBV2 and TRBJ1-4; D perhaps matches TRBD1 (6 bases). Looked up from germline, CDR1 is SNHLY and CDR2 is FYNNEI. V was shortened by 3 bases and J by 8 bases, with 16 bases between the two germline ends. The CDR3 has 15 amino acids. As DNA, the CDR3 is TGTGCCAGCAGTGAGTCCAGGCAGGGGAAGGAAAAACTGTTTTTT. This gives the protein CASSESRQGKEKLFF.

The rearrangement joins TRBV20-1 to TRBJ1-2; D unresolved. Germline CDR1 reads DFQATT; CDR2 reads SNEGSKA (reference sequence). Trimming pared 4 bases from V and 6 bases from J, leaving 9 bases between. The CDR3 is 11 amino acids. The CDR3 is CSAMEADGYTF. CDR3 coding DNA: TGCAGTGCTATGGAGGCGGATGGCTACACCTTC.

The V and J genes are TRBV5-4 and TRBJ1-5; the D gene is possibly TRBD1 (5 bases). V was shortened by 3 bases and J by 4 bases, with 8 bases between the two germline ends. The germline gives CDR1 SGHNT, CDR2 YYREEE (reference sequence). The CDR3 is made up of 13 amino acids. CDR3 in amino acids: CASSWGGNQPQHF. The CDR3 nucleotides read TGTGCCAGCAGCTGGGGGGGTAATCAGCCCCAGCATTTT.

This CDR3 reads CASSPGQITDTQYF. In nucleotides, the CDR3 is TGTGCCAGCTCACCAGGACAGATCACAGATACGCAGTATTTT. This chain links TRBV18 with TRBJ2-3, with a tentative D call TRBD1 (6 bases). V gave up 2 bases and J gave up 2 bases, with 8 bases separating them. The CDR3 is 14 amino acids. Looked up from germline, CDR1 is KGHSH and CDR2 is LQKENI.

The count of this clone is one. The gene calls are TRBV30 and TRBJ2-7, with TRBD1 as a possible D gene (5 bases). The germline V and J ends were trimmed by 5 bases and 5 bases, with 16 bases remaining between them. This CDR3 is built from 13 residues. Per germline, CDR1 GTSNPN and CDR2 SVGIG (reference sequence). CDR3 coding DNA: TGTGCCTGGTCATTACAGGCCGGCGACGAGCAGTACTTC. The encoded protein is CAWSLQAGDEQYF.

The DNA of the CDR3 is TGCGCCAGCAGCCAAGGGAGGGCCGGGGAGCTGTTTTTT. Translation: CASSQGRAGELFF. This chain links TRBV4-1 with TRBJ2-2; D is perhaps TRBD2 (6 bases). V dropped 1 base and J dropped 6 bases, with 6 bases sitting between them. Germline assignment: CDR1 MGHRA and CDR2 YSYEKL. This CDR3 spans 13 amino acids.

The chain has TRBV27 and TRBJ1-1, with D possibly TRBD1 on 5 matching bases. Germline CDR1 and CDR2: MNHEY and SMNVEV (reference sequence). V shed 10 bases and J shed 4 bases, with 16 bases lying between them. The CDR3 is 13 residues long. The CDR3 here is CATHRGLGTEAFF. The CDR3 bases are TGTGCCACCCACCGGGGGTTAGGCACTGAAGCTTTCTTT.

The rearrangement joins TRBV21-1 to TRBJ2-7; the table's D call of TRBD1 was not tested on the DNA. TRBV21-1 is an annotated pseudogene. The CDR3 is made up of 18 amino acids. CDR3 loop: CASSGPGTGGRSSYEQYF. The CDR3 DNA is TGTGCCAGCAGTGGGCCCGGGACAGGGGGTCGGAGCTCCTACGAGCAGTACTTC.

V is TRBV5-4 and J is TRBJ2-2, with no clear D. Germline V gene sequence: CDR1 SGHNT, CDR2 YYREEE (reference sequence). This CDR3 region has 12 residues. V was shortened by 4 bases and J by 5 bases, with 6 bases between the two germline ends. The CDR3 bases are TGTGCCAGCAGCCCAGCGACCGGGGAGCTGTTTTTT. Translation: CASSPATGELFF.

This chain connects TRBV27 to TRBJ2-1; 10 positions agree with TRBD2. With V trimmed by 2 bases and J by 5 bases, 6 bases remained unmatched. Germline V CDR1 and CDR2: MNHEY, SMNVEV (reference sequence). The CDR3 consists of 16 residues. CDR3 sequence: CASSLLPSGSNNEQFF. CDR3 coding DNA: TGTGCCAGCAGTTTACTGCCTAGCGGGAGTAACAATGAGCAGTTCTTC.

The table lists this clone with a count of one. This chain uses TRBV4-1 with TRBJ2-7; tentative D call: TRBD2 (6 bases). This CDR3 is built from 16 residues. CDR1 and CDR2 (germline): MGHRA, YSYEKL. Deletions cut 1 base from V and 2 bases from J, with 15 bases between. The CDR3: CASSQVVGRKAYEQYF. CDR3 DNA: TGCGCCAGCAGCCAAGTCGTCGGGAGAAAAGCCTACGAGCAGTACTTC.

The chain carries TRBV11-2 and TRBJ2-7; the match to TRBD2 covers 14 bases. CDR3 size: 14 residues. CDR1 and CDR2 from the germline V gene are SGHAT and FQNNGV. The ends lost 6 bases at V and 6 bases at J; junction bases unmatched: 4. The CDR3 sequence: CASSLGLAGAEQYF. The CDR3 DNA reads TGTGCCAGCAGTCTGGGACTAGCGGGGGCCGAGCAGTACTTC.

This chain joins TRBV4-3 and TRBJ1-3; 9 bases are a match to TRBD1. Germline assignment: CDR1 LGHNA and CDR2 YSLEER. V lost 3 bases to trimming and J lost 3 bases; unmatched junction nucleotides: 6. The CDR3 is made up of 16 amino acids. The CDR3 reads CASSHTPTGGGNTIYF. CDR3 nucleotide sequence: TGCGCCAGCAGCCACACACCGACAGGGGGTGGAAACACCATATATTTT.

The chain employs TRBV29-1 and TRBJ1-2, with D unresolved. Germline assignment: CDR1 SQVTM and CDR2 ANQGSEA. The CDR3 length is 10 residues. The V and J ends lost 7 bases and 1 base respectively, with 4 bases between them. This CDR3 is CSDNNYGYTF. The CDR3, as DNA: TGCAGCGACAATAACTATGGCTACACCTTC.